Below are 31 T cell receptor beta chains sequenced from a single sample in a study of cytomegalovirus exposure and HLA in healthy donors. The primer mix had 60 Vbeta and 13 Jbeta primers. Here immunoSEQ multiplex PCR was the method, and the copy in TCRdb shows in-frame clones only, minus some. Here the sample spans 60,000 to 70,000 clones, 71% being singletons. Material: PBMCs. These receptors all stem from a man in his fifties in good health and CMV-seropositive.

This clone came up a few times. The chain joins TRBV2 to TRBJ1-2; no firm D call. The CDR3 runs 14 residues. Between the trimmed V and J ends, which lost 7 bases and 4 bases, there was a span of 16 bases. The germline V gene encodes CDR1 SNHLY and CDR2 FYNNEI. CDR3 sequence (DNA): TGTGCCAGCACTCCTCCCTTAATCGGCTATGGCTACACCTTC. Encoded protein: CASTPPLIGYGYTF.

The genes are TRBV7-9 and TRBJ2-3, with 11 nucleotides matching TRBD2. The germline V gene encodes CDR1 SEHNR and CDR2 FQNEAQ (reference sequence). V shed 1 base, J shed 2 bases, and the junction held 2 bases outside the gene matches. The CDR3 is 16 residues long. The CDR3: CASSLGTSGSTDTQYF. The CDR3 bases are TGTGCCAGCAGCTTAGGGACTAGCGGGTCCACAGATACGCAGTATTTT.

The V gene is TRBV7-2, the J gene TRBJ2-7, with 10 bases fitting TRBD2. V gave up 2 bases and J gave up 3 bases; unmatched junction bases: 7. CDR3 length: 16 amino acids. From germline, CDR1 is SGHTA and CDR2 FQGNSA. CDR3 loop: CASSLSRLAGDYEQYF. The DNA of the CDR3 is TGTGCCAGCAGCTTAAGTCGGCTAGCGGGGGACTACGAGCAGTACTTC.

The V and J genes are TRBV13 and TRBJ2-6; D ambiguous. CDR1 and CDR2 (germline): PRHDT, FYEKMQ (reference sequence). This CDR3 contains 17 residues. V was trimmed by 5 bases and J by 1 base, leaving 15 bases between them. The CDR3 reads CASSGVPSTSGANVLTF. The CDR3 DNA follows: TGTGCCAGCAGCGGAGTCCCGTCAACGTCTGGGGCCAACGTCCTGACTTTC.

The chain recombines TRBV27 with TRBJ2-7, with TRBD1 matching over 7 bases. Trimming cost V 2 bases and J 1 base; bases outside gene matches: 2. The CDR3 length is 14 residues. Germline lookup yields CDR1 MNHEY and CDR2 SMNVEV (reference sequence). In nucleotides, the CDR3 is TGTGCCAGCAGTTTAGGCAGGGGGTCCTACGAGCAGTACTTC. It yields the protein CASSLGRGSYEQYF.

This clone occurred a few times. The chain has TRBV6-1 and TRBJ1-1; possible D gene TRBD1, 6 bases. In germline, CDR1 is MNHNS, CDR2 SASEGT. The CDR3 sequence is 14 residues long. Trimming removed 2 bases from V and 11 bases from J, with 18 bases in between. The CDR3 DNA reads TGTGCCAGCAGTGAAATCGGTCTCAGGGGTTGGGCTTTCTTT. Amino acids: CASSEIGLRGWAFF.

This clone was recorded a few times. The rearrangement joins TRBV4-1 to TRBJ2-3; D gene ambiguous. V lost 4 bases to trimming and J lost 0 bases, with 8 bases between them. The germline gives CDR1 MGHRA, CDR2 YSYEKL. The CDR3 is made up of 14 amino acids. CDR3 sequence reads: CASSRTTSTDTQYF. The CDR3 DNA reads as TGCGCCAGCAGCCGCACCACTAGCACAGATACGCAGTATTTT.

This clone appeared a single time. Sequence at one end of the junction differs from germline and may be a read error. The chain couples TRBV27 to TRBJ2-1, with 13 positions matching TRBD2. The CDR3 contains 20 residues. Germline CDR1 and CDR2: MNHEY and SMNVEV (reference sequence). CDR3 sequence reads: CASSPTRLAGGKGSHNEQFF. CDR3 sequence (DNA): TGTGCCAGCAGCCCGACTCGACTAGCGGGAGGAAAGGGCTCCCACAATGAGCAGTTCTTC.

V is TRBV27 and J is TRBJ2-7; D perhaps matches TRBD1 (5 bases). This CDR3 contains 13 residues. V lost 5 bases and J lost 2, with 10 bases in between. Germline loops: CDR1 MNHEY, CDR2 SMNVEV (reference sequence). CDR3 in amino acids: CASSQQVTYEQYF. The CDR3 nucleotides are TGTGCCAGCAGTCAACAGGTTACCTACGAGCAGTACTTC.

The chain recombines TRBV2 with TRBJ2-4; 12 positions agree with TRBD2. V trimming: 6 bases; J trimming: 8 bases; junction bases outside the gene matches: 8. Germline V lookup: CDR1 SNHLY, CDR2 FYNNEI. The CDR3 extends over 15 amino acids. For the CDR3, the DNA is TGTGCCAGCAGGCTGACTAGCGGGGGATTTGACATTCAGTACTTC. Its protein product is CASRLTSGGFDIQYF.

The gene calls are TRBV14 and TRBJ1-2; D uncertain. This CDR3 comprises 12 residues. Trimming stripped 4 bases from V and 1 base from J, with 4 bases between. Germline V gene data show CDR1 as SGHDN and CDR2 as FVKESK. CDR3 in DNA: TGTGCCAGCAGCCCCCTTAACTATGGCTACACCTTC. This translates into CASSPLNYGYTF.

The rearrangement joins TRBV30 to TRBJ2-2; D call uncertain. V shed 0 bases and J shed 8 bases, with 10 bases lying between them. Germline CDR1 is GTSNPN and CDR2 is SVGIG (reference sequence). The CDR3 contains 13 residues. The CDR3 protein is CAWSVMLLGELFF. Written as DNA, the CDR3 is TGTGCCTGGAGTGTTATGTTGTTAGGGGAGCTGTTTTTT.

The chain joins TRBV7-6 to TRBJ2-1; no clear D gene. CDR1 is SGHVS, CDR2 FNYEAQ, per germline. This CDR3 has 15 residues. The V end lost 2 bases, the J end lost 7 bases, and 15 bases lay between the germline ends. CDR3 in DNA: TGTGCCAGCAGCTTAATGTCGCCACGCGGTAATGAGCAGTTCTTC. Encoded protein: CASSLMSPRGNEQFF. The full variable domain, with the rest looked up from reference TRBV7-6 and TRBJ2-1, is GAGVSQSPRYKVTKRGQDVALRCDPISGHVSLYWYRQALGQGPEFLTYFNYEAQQDKSGLPNDRFSAERPEGSISTLTIQRTEQRDSAMYRCASSLMSPRGNEQFFGPGTRLTVL.

The rearrangement uses TRBV30 and TRBJ2-5, with 7 bases fitting TRBD2. V gave up 4 bases and J gave up 5 bases; unmatched junction bases: 7. In germline, CDR1 is GTSNPN, CDR2 SVGIG (reference sequence). The CDR3 runs to 13 residues. CDR3 nucleotide sequence: TGTGCCTGGAATCGGGAGGCGTGGGAGACCCAGTACTTC. This gives the protein CAWNREAWETQYF.

The chain recombines TRBV6-1 with TRBJ1-2; 7 bases map to TRBD1. From germline, CDR1 is MNHNS and CDR2 SASEGT. J lost 5 bases, V lost 6 bases, and 6 bases had no gene match. The CDR3 loop spans 13 amino acids. The CDR3 reads CASRPTGEYGYTF. The CDR3 DNA reads TGTGCCAGCAGGCCCACAGGGGAATATGGCTACACCTTC.

For this clone: One base separates it from a far larger clone, so it is likely a read error. The rearrangement joins TRBV4-1 to TRBJ2-5; D might be TRBD2 (6 bases). The CDR3 has 16 residues. The ends were cut back, 3 bases at V and 4 bases at J, with 18 bases in the middle. The germline V gene encodes CDR1 MGHRA and CDR2 YSYEKL. The CDR3 loop is CASSHWTWRGAETQYF. DNA for the CDR3: TGCGCCAGCAGCCATTGGACATGGCGGGGTGCAGAGACCCAGTACTTC.

The genes are TRBV19 and TRBJ1-5; 11 nucleotides agree with TRBD1. J lost 7 bases, V lost 5 bases, and 7 bases had no gene match. The CDR3 spans 15 residues. Per the germline V gene, CDR1 is LNHDA and CDR2 is SQIVND (reference sequence). CDR3 sequence (DNA): TGTGCCAGTAGTCTACGGGACAGGGGGGAACAGCCCCAGCATTTT. As protein: CASSLRDRGEQPQHF.

The chain employs TRBV5-1 and TRBJ2-7, with TRBD1 identical over 7 bases. This CDR3 spans 17 amino acids. Germline lookup yields CDR1 SGHRS and CDR2 YFSETQ. With 6 bases clipped from V and 2 bases from J, the junction kept 17 bases outside the gene matches. CDR3 DNA: TGCGCCAGCACCTCCCCTGTAGACAGGGCGGTGACCTACGAGCAGTACTTC. Residues: CASTSPVDRAVTYEQYF.

There are a few counts of this clone. V and J are TRBV13 and TRBJ1-2, with TRBD1 matching 10 bases. Losses at the gene ends were 5 bases for V and 2 bases for J; bases not matched to a gene: 8. Germline assignment: CDR1 PRHDT and CDR2 FYEKMQ (reference sequence). The CDR3 is 16 residues long. CDR3 nucleotide sequence: TGTGCCAGCAGCGCAGTCGGACAGGGGGGCAACTATGGCTACACCTTC. Translating it yields CASSAVGQGGNYGYTF.

The sample holds one count of this clone. This rearrangement joins TRBV7-2 to TRBJ1-3, with a weak D call TRBD1 (6 bases). The germline V gene has CDR1 SGHTA and CDR2 FQGNSA. V was pared by 1 base and J by 2 bases, with 12 bases between. The CDR3 is made up of 16 amino acids. Here the CDR3 reads CASSLVQGITGNTIYF. Here the CDR3 DNA reads TGTGCCAGCAGCTTAGTACAGGGTATCACTGGAAACACCATATATTTT.

There are a few counts of this clone. The chain links TRBV30 to TRBJ2-7; D is possibly TRBD1 (5 bases). This CDR3 has 11 residues. The germline gives CDR1 GTSNPN, CDR2 SVGIG (reference sequence). V lost 8 bases and J 1 base, leaving 9 bases between the germline ends. CDR3 sequence reads: CASRVSYEQYF. CDR3 coding DNA: TGTGCCAGCAGGGTTTCCTACGAGCAGTACTTC.

The chain couples TRBV10-2 to TRBJ1-1; D ambiguous. CDR3 length: 13 residues. Germline V gene sequence: CDR1 WSHSY, CDR2 SAAADI. V shed 3 bases and J shed 1 base, with 6 bases lying between them. The CDR3 region is CASSEQPNTEAFF. The CDR3, as DNA: TGCGCCAGCAGTGAACAACCGAACACTGAAGCTTTCTTT.

This chain joins TRBV29-1 and TRBJ1-1, with 9 bases lining up with TRBD1. This CDR3 is 14 amino acids long. Germline CDR1 is SQVTM and CDR2 is ANQGSEA. V was pared by 7 bases and J by 8 bases, with 14 bases of the junction left unmatched. In DNA form, the CDR3 reads TGCAGCGCTGATCCGGGACAGGGTCAATCCGAAGCTTTCTTT. Translated, it gives CSADPGQGQSEAFF.

The rearrangement links TRBV30 to TRBJ2-3; D unresolved. This CDR3 comprises 16 residues. CDR1 and CDR2 from the germline V gene are GTSNPN and SVGIG (reference sequence). V lost 1 base to trimming and J lost 0 bases, with 14 bases between them. CDR3 sequence reads: CAWSANSYSSTDTQYF. The CDR3 nucleotides are TGTGCCTGGAGTGCCAACTCCTACTCTAGCACAGATACGCAGTATTTT. Filled out from reference TRBV30 and TRBJ2-3, the complete variable domain reads SQTIHQWPATLVQPVGSPLSLECTVEGTSNPNLYWYRQAAGRGLQLLFYSVGIGQISSEVPQNLSASRPQDRQFILSSKKLLLSDSGFYLCAWSANSYSSTDTQYFGPGTRLTVL.

The chain is built from TRBV10-2 and TRBJ1-2, with 9 bases identical to TRBD1. J lost 6 bases, V lost 2 bases, and 7 bases had no gene match. CDR1 and CDR2 (germline): WSHSY, SAAADI. This CDR3 is built from 15 residues. The CDR3 bases are TGCGCCAGCAGTGAGGGCTTGGGACAGGGAAATGGCTACACCTTC. This codes for CASSEGLGQGNGYTF.

The chain joins TRBV19 to TRBJ1-5, with unresolved D. Trimming stripped 4 bases from V and 4 bases from J, with 14 bases between. Germline values: CDR1 LNHDA, CDR2 SQIVND (reference sequence). CDR3 size: 15 residues. DNA for the CDR3: TGTGCCAGTAGTACAAGATCCTCCGGGAATCAGCCCCAGCATTTT. It specifies CASSTRSSGNQPQHF.

The chain carries TRBV29-1 and TRBJ1-4; weak D call: TRBD1 (6 bases). The CDR3 runs to 18 residues. Trimming stripped 4 bases from V and 10 bases from J, with 31 bases between. From germline, CDR1 is SQVTM and CDR2 ANQGSEA. CDR3 nucleotide sequence: TGCAGCGTTGGGTGGGGACATCGGGAAGGAACATCGGGTGGAAAACTGTTTTTT. Its translation is CSVGWGHREGTSGGKLFF.

The chain carries TRBV6-5 and TRBJ2-1, with D unresolved. Germline-derived CDR1 and CDR2 are MNHEY and SVGAGI. The CDR3 runs 12 residues. With 0 bases removed from V and 10 bases from J, the gap between germline ends came to 7 bases. The CDR3 loop is CASSYSMREQFF. The CDR3 bases are TGTGCCAGCAGTTACTCAATGCGGGAGCAGTTCTTC.

V and J are TRBV28 and TRBJ2-5; 10 nucleotides match TRBD1. This CDR3 is 15 amino acids long. Germline trimming cut 6 bases from V and 5 bases from J; bases unmatched to any gene: 9. Germline loops: CDR1 MDHEN, CDR2 SYDVKM. The CDR3 sequence: CASSPAGTGDETQYF. The CDR3 coding sequence is TGTGCCAGCAGCCCCGCCGGGACAGGGGACGAGACCCAGTACTTC.

This clone was counted a single time. The V and J genes are TRBV30 and TRBJ1-1; TRBD1 matches at 10 bases. With 0 bases clipped from V and 12 bases from J, the junction kept 13 bases outside the gene matches. Germline CDR1 reads GTSNPN; CDR2 reads SVGIG (reference sequence). CDR3 size: 15 residues. This CDR3 is CAWSVRDRGRGTTFF. The DNA for the CDR3 is TGTGCCTGGAGTGTACGGGACAGGGGAAGGGGTACAACTTTCTTT.

This clone was seen more than once but under ten times. This chain joins TRBV5-1 and TRBJ1-4; D uncertain. Trimming removed 0 bases at V and 2 bases at J, with 8 bases between. Looked up from germline, CDR1 is SGHRS and CDR2 is YFSETQ. The length of the CDR3 is 15 residues. The CDR3 DNA sequence: TGCGCCAGCAGCTTGGCAGGATCTACTAATGAAAAACTGTTTTTT. Translation gives CASSLAGSTNEKLFF.